The source of this TCR beta chain is a study of neoadjuvant anti-PD-1 for oral cavity cancer. Across the study: Non-progressing patients received a fourth nivolumab dose near day 43, then surgery on days 50-56.

This clone came up once. The antigen remains unidentified. Study observations and caveats: PBMC Gini-index clonality exceeded responders' in non-responders post-nivolumab. Higher pretreatment Treg/Th17 ratios tracked higher pretreatment blood clonality.

PBMC libraries mostly used around 460 ng of input genomic DNA, with six replicates per sample. Sequencing used immunoSEQ multiplex PCR; TCRdb keeps in-frame clones, though not all of them. The sample records over 14,000 clones, 60% to 80% being singletons. Time point of the sample: after neoadjuvant nivolumab, at surgical resection. The trim removed 2 bases at V and 1 base at J, leaving 2 bases unmatched. CDR1 and CDR2 from the germline V gene are SNHLY and FYNNEI. This CDR3 comprises 15 residues. This chain connects TRBV2 to TRBJ2-1; the match to TRBD2 covers 7 bases. Sequenced material: PBMCs, taken after nivolumab (anti-PD-1) treatment. The receptor was derived from a person between 35 and 79 years old with oral cavity squamous cell carcinoma. This CDR3 reads CASSESGTSYNEQFF. CDR3 DNA sequence: TGTGCCAGCAGTGAAAGCGGGACGTCCTACAATGAGCAGTTCTTC.